A selection of T cell receptor beta chains follows, all from one sample in a study of shared clonotypes between healthy human individuals. Produced via immunoSEQ multiplex PCR; TCRdb's table is partial and in-frame only. The sample records more than 900,000 clones, about four fifths being singletons. Material: memory CD4+ T cells from PBMCs. Receptor source: a man aged 18 to 29 in good health. Some clones in this sample may be carry-over from other donors' samples. CDR3s include the opening cysteine and the closing phenylalanine or tryptophan. D genes are given only for firm matches.

V,J,D,CDR3
TRBV28,TRBJ1-2,TRBD1,CASIRGLNGYTF
TRBV7-3,TRBJ1-2,-,CASSPLGGDDGYTF
TRBV18,TRBJ1-1,-,CASSPPGRYNTEAFF
TRBV7-8,TRBJ2-2,-,CASYTTPSSGTGELFF
TRBV14,TRBJ2-2,-,CASSHVSGRSNTGELFF
TRBV10-3,TRBJ2-7,-,CASSVAETYEQYF
TRBV7-2,TRBJ1-5,-,CASSLDNGQPQHF
TRBV29-1,TRBJ1-2,-,CSVDPESPNYGYTF
TRBV28,TRBJ1-4,-,CASSSLPRQGSEKLFF
TRBV7-2,TRBJ2-7,-,CASSLEFLASYEQYF
TRBV7-9,TRBJ1-3,-,CASIGGQYSGNTIYF
TRBV19,TRBJ1-1,-,CASSINVWGLGTEAFF
TRBV6-1,TRBJ1-2,-,CASRQGLGYTF
TRBV15,TRBJ1-1,-,CATSRGETQGNTEAFF
TRBV5-1,TRBJ1-2,TRBD1,CASVAGTGSYGYTF
TRBV4-1,TRBJ2-7,TRBD1,CASSQGVTQGASPYEQYF
TRBV4-3,TRBJ2-5,TRBD2,CASSQDRAGGRRETQYF
TRBV18,TRBJ2-2,-,CASSHDRMNTGELFF
TRBV28,TRBJ2-1,TRBD1,CASRVAGGSYNEQFF
TRBV7-2,TRBJ1-4,-,CASSGTGTNEKLFF
TRBV7-8,TRBJ2-1,-,CASSLALGSGNEQFF
TRBV5-6,TRBJ2-5,TRBD2,CASKKASGRMVEETQYF
TRBV28,TRBJ1-2,-,CASSPSLFVAVGYTF
TRBV5-6,TRBJ1-2,-,CASSEVTGPYGYTF
TRBV18,TRBJ2-7,-,CASSPGSKSYEQYF
TRBV5-1,TRBJ1-2,TRBD1,CASSLAATGSGYTF
TRBV5-4,TRBJ1-1,-,CASSPGGTENTEAFF
TRBV19,TRBJ1-5,TRBD1,CASSISPTGAVQPQHF
TRBV4-1,TRBJ1-3,-,CASSRDGSGNTIYF
TRBV28,TRBJ1-2,-,CASSFAQSLRGYTF
TRBV5-4,TRBJ2-3,TRBD2,CASSPTSWGTDTQYF
TRBV11-2,TRBJ2-2,-,CASSVTGIPGELFF
TRBV29-1,TRBJ2-1,TRBD2,CSASPLAGDENEQFF
TRBV28,TRBJ2-1,-,CASSLGGYSYNEQFF
TRBV5-1,TRBJ1-1,-,CASSLEHRNTEAFF
TRBV28,TRBJ2-3,TRBD2,CASNEASGATDTQYF
TRBV5-1,TRBJ2-5,-,CASSLLGTTEETQYF
TRBV28,TRBJ1-4,TRBD1,CASSVSGTGAEREKLFF
TRBV18,TRBJ1-1,-,CASSPPSYTEAFF
TRBV25-1,TRBJ2-1,-,CASSVTSEQFF
TRBV28,TRBJ2-1,TRBD1,CASSYRQGPGNEQFF
TRBV9,TRBJ1-4,-,CASSPGGAANEKLFF
TRBV7-2,TRBJ2-3,TRBD2,CASSFGGSADTQYF